Listed here are 11 T cell receptor beta chains from one sample, sequenced in a study of CD8 T cells in ankylosing spondylitis (dated by TCRdb to the late 2010s). The library was generated by 5' RACE. Sequencing relied on an Illumina HiSeq 2500. The public reads were run again by TCRdb, first through fastp at Q25 and then through MiXCR, and only productive beta chains were kept. Rows are unified per CDR3 protein, each entry keeping the most common DNA and genes. The sample table lists 150,000 to 200,000 distinct CDR3 sequences, about a third of them with a count of one. In total, the top ten clones hold 4.5% to 6% of the sample. Material for sequencing was synovial fluid, either unsorted or a sorted T cell fraction (not recorded which). The receptors stem from a male donor with ankylosing spondylitis.

There are a few counts of this clonotype. The genes are TRBV7-9 and TRBJ2-1, with D possibly being TRBD2 (6 bases). The germline CDR1 and CDR2 sequences are SEHNR and FQNEAQ (reference sequence). Trimming left V 5 bases short and J 3 bases short, with 11 bases between. This CDR3 has 14 amino acids. The CDR3 sequence: CASSRDLIYNEQFF. DNA of the CDR3: TGTGCCAGCAGCAGGGACTTAATCTACAATGAGCAGTTCTTC.

This clonotype was observed a handful of times. This sequence joins TRBV5-5 and TRBJ1-5; TRBD1 might be the D (6 bases). This CDR3 contains 13 residues. Between the trimmed V and J ends, which lost 4 bases and 7 bases, there was a span of 12 bases. Germline lookup yields CDR1 SGHKS and CDR2 YYEKEE (reference sequence). As DNA, the CDR3 is TGTGCCAGCAGCATTGAGGGGGGGCAGCCCCAGCATTTT. Its protein is CASSIEGGQPQHF. Full variable domain (remainder filled in from reference TRBV5-5 and TRBJ1-5): DAGVTQSPTHLIKTRGQQVTLRCSPISGHKSVSWYQQVLGQGPQFIFQYYEKEERGRGNFPDRFSARQFPNYSSELNVNALLLGDSALYLCASSIEGGQPQHFGDGTRLSIL.

There are many counts of this clonotype. The V gene is TRBV4-1, the J gene TRBJ2-4; possible D gene TRBD2, 7 bases. Germline CDR1 MGHRA, CDR2 YSYEKL. The CDR3 extends over 20 amino acids. V lost 1 base to trimming and J lost 0 bases, with 22 bases between them. For the CDR3, the DNA is TGCGCCAGCAGCCAAGTTTCCTTCGGACAGAGCGGGATAGCCAAAAACATTCAGTACTTC. As protein: CASSQVSFGQSGIAKNIQYF.

This clonotype was found many times. The V gene is TRBV12-3 or TRBV12-4, the J gene TRBJ2-3, with D uncertain. Between the trimmed V and J ends, which lost 8 bases and 6 bases, there was a span of 12 bases. The CDR3 loop spans 12 amino acids. The DNA of the CDR3 is TGTGCCAGCCAGGCATACTCGGATACGCAGTATTTT. Protein sequence: CASQAYSDTQYF.

This clonotype turned up a few times. The chain has TRBV7-2 and TRBJ2-3, with D unclear. The CDR3 loop spans 16 amino acids. Between the trimmed V and J ends, which lost 5 bases and 0 bases, there was a span of 15 bases. From germline, CDR1 is SGHTA and CDR2 FQGNSA. The CDR3 sequence is CASSQRTVVSTDTQYF. CDR3 DNA: TGTGCCAGCAGCCAACGGACGGTAGTTAGCACAGATACGCAGTATTTT.

Ten or more counts support this clonotype. This chain uses TRBV4-2 with TRBJ1-5, with D perhaps matching TRBD1 (5 bases). Trimming cost V 3 bases and J 6 bases, with 18 bases left between them. This CDR3 contains 16 residues. CDR1 is LGHNA, CDR2 YNFKEQ, per germline. The CDR3 DNA reads as TGTGCCAGCAGCCACGCGCCTGGAGGTGGGGGTCAGCCCCAGCATTTT. Translating it yields CASSHAPGGGGQPQHF.

The chain couples TRBV5-1 to TRBJ1-2, with a tentative D call TRBD1 (6 bases). This CDR3 has 15 residues. The ends were cut back, 0 bases at V and 4 bases at J, with 13 bases in the middle. The germline CDR1 and CDR2 sequences are SGHRS and YFSETQ. Here the CDR3 reads CASSLGQAPGYGYTF. The CDR3 DNA is TGCGCCAGCAGCTTGGGACAGGCCCCTGGCTATGGCTACACCTTC.

This clonotype has more than one count but fewer than ten. This rearrangement joins TRBV12-3 or TRBV12-4 to TRBJ2-1, with D perhaps matching TRBD1 (6 bases). The V end was cut by 6 bases, the J end by 2 bases, with 11 bases between. The CDR3 contains 14 residues. The CDR3 loop reads CASRDSFPYNEQFF. The CDR3 DNA is TGTGCCAGCAGGGACAGCTTCCCCTACAATGAGCAGTTCTTC.

This clonotype has just a few counts. The chain is built from TRBV5-1 and TRBJ2-1; D is uncertain. Between the trimmed V and J ends, which lost 0 bases and 12 bases, there was a span of 13 bases. The CDR3 length is 13 residues. Germline CDR1 SGHRS, CDR2 YFSETQ. This CDR3 is CASSLAYEDAQFF. Written as DNA, the CDR3 is TGCGCCAGCAGCTTGGCCTACGAGGACGCGCAGTTCTTC.

The V and J genes are TRBV3-1 and TRBJ1-2; possible D gene TRBD1, 5 bases. CDR3 length: 14 residues. Germline CDR1 is LGHDT and CDR2 is YNNKEL (reference sequence). Deletions cut 2 bases from V and 3 bases from J, with 10 bases between. DNA for the CDR3: TGTGCCAGCAGCCAATTAACAGGAGACTATGGCTACACCTTC. It codes for CASSQLTGDYGYTF.

As for this clonotype: An end of the junction does not agree with germline; a read error may underlie this. The chain carries TRBV20-1 and TRBJ1-6, with TRBD1 matching 9 bases. The CDR3 is 15 residues long. CDR1 DFQATT and CDR2 SNEGSKA come from the germline V gene (reference sequence). CDR3 sequence: CSARDRGRINSPLHF. The DNA for the CDR3 is TGCAGTGCCAGAGACAGGGGGAGGATTAATTCACCCCTCCACTTT.